This TCR beta chain was captured in a study of blood T cell repertoires in COVID-19. This CDR3 has 16 amino acids. CDR1 is SGHAT, CDR2 FQNNGV, per germline. The V and J ends lost 1 base and 2 bases respectively, with 14 bases between them. TCRdb's copy holds only in-frame clones and misses some; the assay was immunoSEQ multiplex PCR. The top ten clones hold 4.5% to 5.5% of a sample with hundreds of thousands of clones, approximately 85% of them seen once. The source is a man between 45 and 60 years old with active or convalescent COVID-19. The V call is TRBV11-2, the J call TRBJ1-1; D possibly corresponds to TRBD1 (5 bases). The sequenced sample consisted of peripheral blood. CDR3 protein: CASSLASPGLNTEAFF. The CDR3, as DNA: TGTGCCAGCAGCTTAGCCTCCCCAGGGCTAAACACTGAAGCTTTCTTT.